This passage covers 8 T cell receptor beta chains from one sample sequenced in a study of shared clonotypes between healthy human individuals. Sequencing used immunoSEQ multiplex PCR; TCRdb keeps in-frame clones, though not all of them. Of hundreds of thousands of clones in the sample, around 78% were seen once. Sequenced: memory CD4+ T cells sorted from blood. Subset given: CD45RA-negative fraction. The source is a woman aged 25 to 39 in good health.

This chain links TRBV28 with TRBJ2-7, with 10 bases lining up with TRBD2. The junction had 7 bases not matched to a gene; V was cut back by 8 bases and J by 9 bases. CDR1 is MDHEN, CDR2 SYDVKM, per germline. The length of the CDR3 is 12 residues. The CDR3 sequence: CASGLAALGQYF. CDR3 coding DNA: TGTGCCAGCGGACTAGCGGCCTTGGGGCAGTACTTC.

This clone showed up just once. The chain carries TRBV10-2 and TRBJ2-7, with 9 bases matching TRBD1. V shed 5 bases and J 0 bases; nucleotides not matched to a gene: 20. Germline V gene data show CDR1 as WSHSY and CDR2 as SAAADI. This CDR3 is built from 20 residues. Written as DNA, the CDR3 is TGCGCCAGCAGTATCGGGACAGGGAACTGGGGGAGACTAGACTCCTACGAGCAGTACTTC. It is translated as CASSIGTGNWGRLDSYEQYF.

This clone has a single count. The chain couples TRBV28 to TRBJ1-5; no clear D gene. Germline lookup yields CDR1 MDHEN and CDR2 SYDVKM. With 7 bases removed from V and 5 bases from J, the gap between germline ends came to 9 bases. The CDR3 is made up of 12 amino acids. DNA for the CDR3: TGTGCCAGCACCGGATTTGATCAGCCCCAGCATTTT. It encodes CASTGFDQPQHF.

The chain has TRBV2 and TRBJ2-1; D remains ambiguous. V was pared by 6 bases and J by 7 bases, with 7 bases between. Germline V gives CDR1 SNHLY, CDR2 FYNNEI. The CDR3 has 11 residues. CDR3 sequence reads: CASRWWNEQFF. The CDR3 DNA follows: TGTGCCAGCAGGTGGTGGAATGAGCAGTTCTTC.

This clone was detected only a few times. The rearrangement joins TRBV19 to TRBJ2-2, with D unresolved. Looked up from germline, CDR1 is LNHDA and CDR2 is SQIVND (reference sequence). V lost 8 bases and J lost 0, with 13 bases in between. The CDR3 is 15 amino acids. The CDR3: CASYAHVSNTGELFF. CDR3 in DNA: TGTGCCAGTTACGCCCACGTTTCGAACACCGGGGAGCTGTTTTTT.

In its sample, this clone was seen a few times. The gene calls are TRBV19 and TRBJ2-1; D unresolved. CDR1 LNHDA and CDR2 SQIVND come from the germline V gene (reference sequence). The length of the CDR3 is 13 residues. Trimming shortened V by 3 bases and J by 8 bases, and 11 bases separated the two germline ends. CDR3 DNA sequence: TGTGCCAGTAGTATTTACGGCGATCATGAGCAGTTCTTC. It codes for CASSIYGDHEQFF.

This chain joins TRBV10-2 and TRBJ1-3, with 7 positions matching TRBD1. The CDR3 is 16 amino acids. V shed 4 bases, J shed 2 bases, and the junction held 8 bases outside the gene matches. Germline CDR1 WSHSY, CDR2 SAAADI. DNA of the CDR3: TGCGCCAGCAGTGTCGAACAGGGGTTTACTGGAAACACCATATATTTT. This codes for CASSVEQGFTGNTIYF.

This chain joins TRBV7-9 and TRBJ2-5, with a possible D match to TRBD1 (5 bases). This CDR3 has 15 amino acids. The germline CDR1 and CDR2 sequences are SEHNR and FQNEAQ (reference sequence). V gave up 0 bases and J gave up 9 bases, with 17 bases separating them. The CDR3 loop reads CASSLAGAGQGAQYF. CDR3 sequence (DNA): TGTGCCAGCAGCTTAGCGGGCGCCGGGCAAGGGGCCCAGTACTTC.